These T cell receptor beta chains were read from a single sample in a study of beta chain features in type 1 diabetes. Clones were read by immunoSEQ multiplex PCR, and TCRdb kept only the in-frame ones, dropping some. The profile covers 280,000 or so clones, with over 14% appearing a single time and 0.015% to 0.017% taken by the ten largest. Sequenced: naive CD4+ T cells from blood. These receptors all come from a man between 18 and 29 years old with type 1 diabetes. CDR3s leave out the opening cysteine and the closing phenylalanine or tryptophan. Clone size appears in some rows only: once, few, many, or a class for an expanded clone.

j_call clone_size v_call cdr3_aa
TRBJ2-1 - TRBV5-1 ASRMTGGSYNEQF
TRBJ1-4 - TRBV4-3 ASSQDRTSRHEKLF
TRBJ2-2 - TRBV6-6 ASTLANTGELF
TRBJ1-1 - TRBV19 ASSLLPVPNTEAF
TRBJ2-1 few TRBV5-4 ASSLGGGAGLYNEQF
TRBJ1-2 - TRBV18 ASSPDRADRYGYT
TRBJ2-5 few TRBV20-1 SAVGRETQY
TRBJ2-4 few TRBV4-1 ASSQVGRSAKNIQY
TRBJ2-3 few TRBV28 AIQSTGTGTDTQY
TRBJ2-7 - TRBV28 ASRGPYEQY
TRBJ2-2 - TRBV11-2 ASSAGQAGELF
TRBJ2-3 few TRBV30 ALATGEMADTQY
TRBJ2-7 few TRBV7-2 ASSINSYEQY
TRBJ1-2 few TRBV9 ASSVGSLNYGYT
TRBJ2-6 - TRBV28 ASSVNSGIPSGANVLT
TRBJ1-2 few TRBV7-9 ASSSLGSSTGYT
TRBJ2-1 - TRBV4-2 ASSQDVLAGGYEQF